What follows describes a single TCR beta chain. Profiling relied on immunoSEQ multiplex PCR, and the TCRdb table lists in-frame clones only, not all of them. The sample carries around 70,000 clones, around 93% recorded once. Per the germline V gene, CDR1 is SGHDN and CDR2 is FVKESK. This CDR3 contains 16 residues. The ends were cut back, 0 bases at V and 3 bases at J, with 14 bases in the middle. The sample comes from a study of control samples from healthy donors and cancer patients. The chain uses TRBV14 and TRBJ1-1; tentative D call: TRBD1 (5 bases). The sample comprised blood. The source of this sequence is a woman aged 25 to 45 in good health. CDR3 nucleotide sequence: TGTGCCAGCAGCCAAGATTGGGGCAGGCCATACACTGAAGCTTTCTTT. Translation gives CASSQDWGRPYTEAFF.